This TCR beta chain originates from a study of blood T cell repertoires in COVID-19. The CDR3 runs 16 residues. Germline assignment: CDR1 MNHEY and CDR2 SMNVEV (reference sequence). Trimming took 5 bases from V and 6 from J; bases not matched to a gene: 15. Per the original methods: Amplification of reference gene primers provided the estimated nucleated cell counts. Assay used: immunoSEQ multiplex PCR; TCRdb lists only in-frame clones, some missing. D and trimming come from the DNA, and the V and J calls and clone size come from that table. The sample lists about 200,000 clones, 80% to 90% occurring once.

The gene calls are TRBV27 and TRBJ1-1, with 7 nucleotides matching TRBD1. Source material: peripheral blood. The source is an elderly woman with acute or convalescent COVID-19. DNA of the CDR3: TGTGCCAGCAGTCCACTACAAAAGACAGGGATGGCTGAAGCTTTCTTT. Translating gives CASSPLQKTGMAEAFF.